The text below deals with one T cell receptor (beta chain). This specimen comes from a study of chemoradiotherapy in HPV16-positive cancers. Data came from immunoSEQ multiplex PCR; TCRdb stores just in-frame clones and leaves some out. In the table there are approximately 8,500 clones, 65% to 70% of which are singletons. From germline, CDR1 is MNHEY and CDR2 SMNVEV (reference sequence). CDR3 length: 14 residues. The ends were cut back, 4 bases at V and 3 bases at J, with 10 bases in the middle. This material was collected from a patient who underwent chemoradiotherapy. The chain has TRBV27 and TRBJ2-1, with D tentatively TRBD1 (5 bases). This TCR derives from a human donor with HPV-associated anogenital cancer. CDR3 bases: TGTGCCAGCAGTTCGGACATATACTACAATGAGCAGTTCTTC. Translation gives CASSSDIYYNEQFF.